One sample yielded the 18 T cell receptor beta chains listed below, sequenced in a study of PD-1 blockade in classical Hodgkin lymphoma. This sample's time point: cycle 4 day 1 (C4D1), after around six weeks of nivolumab. No patient escaped relapse after autologous stem cell transplantation, and brentuximab vedotin exposure varied. Clones were read by immunoSEQ multiplex PCR, and TCRdb kept only the in-frame ones, dropping some. The data show approximately 38,000 clones, with 70% to 85% seen just once and approximately 9.8% held by the top ten. Sequencing was performed on peripheral blood mononuclear cells (PBMCs), taken before the fourth cycle of nivolumab. The receptors come from a human donor with classical Hodgkin lymphoma.

With regard to this clone: One end of the junction varies from germline; a read error may be responsible. This chain connects TRBV5-4 to TRBJ2-5; 7 bases map to TRBD1. The CDR3 sequence is 16 residues long. Germline CDR1 reads SGHNT; CDR2 reads YYREEE (reference sequence). The CDR3 here is CASSSVNDRAQENQYF. The CDR3 bases are TGTGCCAGCAGCTCGGTCAACGACAGGGCTCAAGAGAACCAGTACTTC.

This clone was seen a single time. The gene calls are TRBV2 and TRBJ2-3; perhaps D is TRBD1 or TRBD2 (6 bases each). Germline CDR1 reads SNHLY; CDR2 reads FYNNEI. CDR3 length: 15 residues. Deletions cut 0 bases from V and 4 bases from J, with 11 bases between. The CDR3 protein is CASSEAEGGPDTQYF. The CDR3 nucleotides are TGTGCCAGCAGTGAAGCGGAGGGGGGTCCAGATACGCAGTATTTT.

The chain has TRBV18 and TRBJ1-3; 7 positions agree with TRBD1. The germline V gene encodes CDR1 KGHSH and CDR2 LQKENI. CDR3 size: 16 residues. The ends lost 1 base at V and 2 bases at J; junction bases unmatched: 5. Here the CDR3 reads CASSPRGTAAGNTIYF. The DNA for the CDR3 is TGTGCCAGCTCACCACGGGGGACAGCCGCTGGAAACACCATATATTTT.

The rearrangement links TRBV7-9 to TRBJ2-3, with 8 bases matching TRBD1. Losses at the gene ends were 2 bases for V and 2 bases for J; bases not matched to a gene: 9. The CDR3 runs 17 residues. CDR1 is SEHNR and CDR2 is FQNEAQ in the germline V gene (reference sequence). The CDR3 bases are TGTGCCAGCAGCTTAAATGACAGGGGATATTCCACAGATACGCAGTATTTT. Translation: CASSLNDRGYSTDTQYF.

V and J are TRBV6-5 and TRBJ1-2, with TRBD1 matching over 7 bases. CDR1 and CDR2 from the germline V gene are MNHEY and SVGAGI. The V and J ends lost 4 bases and 6 bases, in that order; junction bases with no gene match: 5. This CDR3 has 13 residues. The CDR3, as DNA: TGTGCCAGCAGTTCCAGGGGGATCAATGGCTACACCTTC. Translating it yields CASSSRGINGYTF.

The table lists this clone with a count of one. The chain recombines TRBV7-8 with TRBJ1-2; D perhaps matches TRBD1 (5 bases). V shed 4 bases and J shed 0 bases, with 15 bases lying between them. This CDR3 has 16 amino acids. Germline CDR1 SGHVS, CDR2 FQNEAQ. As DNA, the CDR3 is TGTGCCAGCAGCTCAGTAAAATGGGGGGCTAACTATGGCTACACCTTC. Amino acids: CASSSVKWGANYGYTF.

The chain carries TRBV5-1 and TRBJ1-1; weak D call: TRBD1 (5 bases). CDR1 is SGHRS, CDR2 YFSETQ, per germline. Trimming stripped 0 bases from V and 1 base from J, with 13 bases between. This CDR3 has 16 residues. CDR3 nucleotide sequence: TGCGCCAGCAGCTTGGCCGGGGGTGTAGCGAACACTGAAGCTTTCTTT. Protein: CASSLAGGVANTEAFF.

Comments on this clone: The junction and the germline gene differ at one end; a read error may be behind it. The chain couples TRBV11-2 to TRBJ2-3; D is undetermined. Germline CDR1 is SGHAT and CDR2 is FQNNGV. The CDR3 length is 18 residues. CDR3 protein: CASSLVPGGYGPTDTQYF. The CDR3 coding sequence is TGTGCCAGCAGTTTAGTCCCAGGCGGTTATGGGCCCACAGATACGCAGTATTTT.

The gene calls are TRBV6-1 and TRBJ2-3; D is ambiguous. This CDR3 has 14 amino acids. Trimming stripped 11 bases from V and 4 bases from J, with 19 bases between. The germline gives CDR1 MNHNS, CDR2 SASEGT. The CDR3, as DNA: TGTGCCGGAACTTGGACGGGTCGGGCAGATACGCAGTATTTT. Protein: CAGTWTGRADTQYF.

This chain links TRBV10-3 with TRBJ2-2; D is uncertain. The CDR3 consists of 12 residues. V gave up 5 bases and J gave up 0 bases, with 1 base separating them. Germline CDR1 is ENHRY and CDR2 is SYGVKD. DNA for the CDR3: TGTGCCATCAGTACGAACACCGGGGAGCTGTTTTTT. Its translation: CAISTNTGELFF.

This clone has just one count. This chain joins TRBV19 and TRBJ2-1; 13 bases agree with TRBD2. The CDR3 runs to 18 residues. With 2 bases clipped from V and 2 bases from J, the junction kept 6 bases outside the gene matches. The germline gives CDR1 LNHDA, CDR2 SQIVND (reference sequence). This CDR3 reads CASSIRRLAGGPYNEQFF. The CDR3 region has the DNA TGTGCCAGTAGTATACGCCGACTAGCGGGGGGCCCCTACAATGAGCAGTTCTTC.

This clone was recorded a few times. The chain couples TRBV18 to TRBJ1-5, with a possible D match to TRBD1 (6 bases). Germline V lookup: CDR1 KGHSH, CDR2 LQKENI. V was trimmed by 3 bases and J by 2 bases, leaving 11 bases between them. The CDR3 loop spans 15 amino acids. The CDR3 DNA is TGTGCCAGCTCACCGAGGGAGGGGGGCAATCAGCCCCAGCATTTT. Translation gives CASSPREGGNQPQHF.

The rearrangement links TRBV9 to TRBJ2-5; TRBD1 agrees at 7 bases. The CDR3 sequence is 14 residues long. Trimming took 4 bases from V and 2 from J; bases not matched to a gene: 5. Germline V gene data show CDR1 as SGDLS and CDR2 as YYNGEE. CDR3 in amino acids: CASSREGQQETQYF. The CDR3 region has the DNA TGTGCCAGCAGCAGAGAGGGACAGCAAGAGACCCAGTACTTC. Using reference TRBV9 and TRBJ2-5 for the parts outside the CDR3, the full variable domain is DSGVTQTPKHLITATGQRVTLRCSPRSGDLSVYWYQQSLDQGLQFLIQYYNGEERAKGNILERFSAQQFPDLHSELNLSSLELGDSALYFCASSREGQQETQYFGPGTRLLVL.

This clone was seen just once. The chain joins TRBV7-2 to TRBJ1-2, with 7 bases identical to TRBD1. V lost 5 bases, J lost 5 bases, and 2 bases stayed unmatched. Germline lookup yields CDR1 SGHTA and CDR2 FQGNSA. The CDR3 consists of 12 residues. The CDR3 DNA is TGTGCCAGCAGCCAGGGGGTTTATGGCTACACCTTC. Amino acids: CASSQGVYGYTF.

DNA of the CDR3: TGTGCCACCCGGCGGGGGCCCTACGGGGAGCTGTTTTTT. This encodes CATRRGPYGELFF. The J gene is TRBJ2-2, the V gene TRBV6-5; weak D call: TRBD2 (7 bases). The length of the CDR3 is 13 residues. V shed 10 bases and J shed 7 bases, with 16 bases lying between them. Per the germline V gene, CDR1 is MNHEY and CDR2 is SVGAGI.

The CDR3 coding sequence is TGCGCCAGCAGCCCTTTCGGGGGGGCCTCCGGGGAGCTGTTTTTT. Translation gives CASSPFGGASGELFF. This sequence joins TRBV4-3 and TRBJ2-2, with 8 nucleotides matching TRBD2. CDR1 and CDR2 from the germline V gene are LGHNA and YSLEER. The CDR3 length is 15 residues. V shed 4 bases, J shed 6 bases, and the junction held 7 bases outside the gene matches.

The chain couples TRBV11-2 to TRBJ2-3, with D possibly matching TRBD2 (6 bases). This CDR3 is built from 14 residues. V dropped 2 bases and J dropped 4 bases, with 10 bases sitting between them. Germline assignment: CDR1 SGHAT and CDR2 FQNNGV. CDR3 amino acids: CASSLLAKADTQYF. The CDR3 nucleotides are TGTGCCAGCAGCTTACTAGCGAAGGCAGATACGCAGTATTTT.

The CDR3, as DNA: TGTGCCAGCAGCCAAACCTCCGGACAGGAGGCTAACTATGGCTACACCTTC. It specifies CASSQTSGQEANYGYTF. The chain uses TRBV4-2 and TRBJ1-2, with TRBD1 matching over 7 bases. V shed 2 bases, J shed 0 bases, and the junction held 9 bases outside the gene matches. The germline V gene has CDR1 LGHNA and CDR2 YNFKEQ. The CDR3 consists of 17 residues.